Listed below are T cell receptor beta chains from one sample, sequenced in a study of T cell responses to AZD1222 COVID-19 vaccine. This table comes from immunoSEQ multiplex PCR, and its TCRdb copy is limited to in-frame clones, with some not included. The table shows about 140,000 clones, with roughly 90% occurring only once. The sequences come from peripheral blood, collected on day 0 of AZD1222 vaccination. These TCRs come from an adult in good health. The CDR3 runs from the conserved cysteine through the conserved F or W. A D gene is named only where the DNA matches it firmly. Only part of the rows carry a size: once, few, many, or a class if the clone is expanded.

CDR3 protein: CAITPTGSSSYNEQFF
CDR3 DNA: TGTGCCATCACTCCGACAGGGAGTAGCTCCTACAATGAGCAGTTCTTC
D gene: TRBD1
clone size: once
V gene: TRBV10-3
J gene: TRBJ2-1

CDR3 protein: CASSPLTDSSYNEQFF
CDR3 DNA: TGTGCCAGCAGTCCCCTGACAGATAGCTCCTACAATGAGCAGTTCTTC
D gene: NA
clone size: NA
V gene: TRBV6-6
J gene: TRBJ2-1

CDR3 protein: CASSLNGQGANEQFF
CDR3 DNA: TGCGCCAGCAGCTTGAACGGGCAGGGGGCAAATGAGCAGTTCTTC
D gene: TRBD1
clone size: NA
V gene: TRBV5-1
J gene: TRBJ2-1

CDR3 protein: CASSRDRYGYTF
CDR3 DNA: TGTGCCAGCAGCCGTGACCGCTATGGCTACACCTTC
D gene: NA
clone size: NA
V gene: TRBV6-5
J gene: TRBJ1-2

CDR3 protein: CASTDRGAPNTEAFF
CDR3 DNA: TGTGCCAGTACGGACCGGGGCGCTCCGAACACTGAAGCTTTCTTT
D gene: NA
clone size: NA
V gene: TRBV19
J gene: TRBJ1-1

CDR3 protein: CASSRTGDYGYTF
CDR3 DNA: TGTGCCAGTAGTCGCACAGGGGACTATGGCTACACCTTC
D gene: TRBD1
clone size: NA
V gene: TRBV19
J gene: TRBJ1-2

CDR3 protein: CASSPGNSPLHF
CDR3 DNA: TGTGCCAGCAGCCCTGGAAATTCACCCCTCCACTTT
D gene: NA
clone size: NA
V gene: TRBV11-3
J gene: TRBJ1-6

CDR3 protein: CASSEGLAAYNEQFF
CDR3 DNA: TGTGCCAGCAGTGAGGGACTAGCGGCGTACAATGAGCAGTTCTTC
D gene: TRBD2
clone size: NA
V gene: TRBV6-1
J gene: TRBJ2-1

CDR3 protein: CASSAPQGKYEQYF
CDR3 DNA: TGTGCCAGCAGTGCTCCCCAGGGTAAATACGAGCAGTACTTC
D gene: NA
clone size: NA
V gene: TRBV6-2/TRBV6-3
J gene: TRBJ2-7

CDR3 protein: CASSWGQESYEQYF
CDR3 DNA: TGTGCCAGCAGTTGGGGACAGGAGTCCTACGAGCAGTACTTC
D gene: TRBD1
clone size: NA
V gene: TRBV27
J gene: TRBJ2-7

CDR3 protein: CASSLVGANYGYTF
CDR3 DNA: TGTGCCAGCAGCTTAGTGGGGGCCAACTATGGCTACACCTTC
D gene: NA
clone size: NA
V gene: TRBV7-9
J gene: TRBJ1-2

CDR3 protein: CASSRRVNTEAFF
CDR3 DNA: TGTGCCAGCAGCCGCAGGGTGAACACTGAAGCTTTCTTT
D gene: NA
clone size: few
V gene: TRBV5-4
J gene: TRBJ1-1

CDR3 protein: CASSRTTGTSVTGELFF
CDR3 DNA: TGTGCCAGCAGCAGGACGACCGGGACTAGCGTGACCGGGGAGCTGTTTTTT
D gene: TRBD2
clone size: few
V gene: TRBV5-4
J gene: TRBJ2-2

CDR3 protein: CASSLWGQQYNEQFF
CDR3 DNA: TGTGCCAGCAGCCTTTGGGGACAGCAATACAATGAGCAGTTCTTC
D gene: TRBD1
clone size: NA
V gene: TRBV5-4
J gene: TRBJ2-1

CDR3 protein: CASRGTSRIEHF
CDR3 DNA: TGTGCCAGCAGAGGGACGTCAAGAATAGAACATTTT
D gene: NA
clone size: NA
V gene: TRBV7-9
J gene: TRBJ1-3

CDR3 protein: CASSFYDSMLYF
CDR3 DNA: TGTGCCAGCAGTTTCTATGATTCGATGTTGTACTTC
D gene: NA
clone size: NA
V gene: TRBV27
J gene: TRBJ2-7

CDR3 protein: CATSPDRSQETQYF
CDR3 DNA: TGTGCCACCAGCCCTGACAGGTCCCAAGAGACCCAGTACTTC
D gene: NA
clone size: NA
V gene: TRBV15
J gene: TRBJ2-5

CDR3 protein: CAISEAGGNANYGYTF
CDR3 DNA: TGTGCCATCAGTGAGGCAGGGGGGAACGCTAACTATGGCTACACCTTC
D gene: TRBD1
clone size: NA
V gene: TRBV10-3
J gene: TRBJ1-2

CDR3 protein: CASRGLQGPSGANVLTF
CDR3 DNA: TGTGCCAGCAGAGGTCTGCAGGGGCCATCTGGGGCCAACGTCCTGACTTTC
D gene: NA
clone size: NA
V gene: TRBV27
J gene: TRBJ2-6

CDR3 protein: CASSIQGAVYNEQFF
CDR3 DNA: TGTGCCAGTAGTATCCAGGGCGCGGTCTACAATGAGCAGTTCTTC
D gene: NA
clone size: NA
V gene: TRBV19
J gene: TRBJ2-1

CDR3 protein: CASRPTANSGNTIYF
CDR3 DNA: TGTGCCAGCAGGCCAACAGCGAACTCTGGAAACACCATATATTTT
D gene: NA
clone size: NA
V gene: TRBV27
J gene: TRBJ1-3

CDR3 protein: CAWKSMGDAFF
CDR3 DNA: TGTGCCTGGAAATCGATGGGGGACGCTTTCTTT
D gene: NA
clone size: NA
V gene: TRBV30
J gene: TRBJ1-1

CDR3 protein: CSVVTGKGYYEQYF
CDR3 DNA: TGCAGCGTTGTAACCGGTAAGGGTTACTACGAGCAGTACTTC
D gene: NA
clone size: NA
V gene: TRBV29-1
J gene: TRBJ2-7

CDR3 protein: CASSGWTSGRNEQFF
CDR3 DNA: TGTGCCAGCAGCGGTTGGACTAGCGGGAGGAATGAGCAGTTCTTC
D gene: TRBD2
clone size: NA
V gene: TRBV5-5
J gene: TRBJ2-1

CDR3 protein: CASSLARTNTEAFF
CDR3 DNA: TGTGCCAGCAGCTTAGCCAGAACGAACACTGAAGCTTTCTTT
D gene: NA
clone size: NA
V gene: TRBV7-2
J gene: TRBJ1-1

CDR3 protein: CASSFEGGETQYF
CDR3 DNA: TGTGCCAGCAGTTTCGAGGGAGGAGAGACCCAGTACTTC
D gene: NA
clone size: NA
V gene: TRBV28
J gene: TRBJ2-5

CDR3 protein: CASSFGTGFMGELFF
CDR3 DNA: TGTGCCAGCAGCTTCGGGACAGGGTTTATGGGGGAGCTGTTTTTT
D gene: TRBD1
clone size: NA
V gene: TRBV7-3
J gene: TRBJ2-2

CDR3 protein: CASSYWDRDGYTF
CDR3 DNA: TGTGCCAGCAGTTACTGGGACAGGGACGGCTACACCTTC
D gene: TRBD1
clone size: NA
V gene: TRBV6-2/TRBV6-3
J gene: TRBJ1-2

CDR3 protein: CASSAMAQGYGELFF
CDR3 DNA: TGTGCCAGCAGCGCGATGGCACAGGGGTACGGGGAGCTGTTTTTT
D gene: TRBD1
clone size: NA
V gene: TRBV11-2
J gene: TRBJ2-2

CDR3 protein: CASSPTGGGYGYTF
CDR3 DNA: TGCGCCAGCAGCCCCACAGGGGGCGGGTATGGCTACACCTTC
D gene: TRBD1
clone size: NA
V gene: TRBV4-1
J gene: TRBJ1-2

CDR3 protein: CASSPLAGVIGELFF
CDR3 DNA: TGCGCCAGCAGCCCACTAGCGGGAGTGATCGGGGAGCTGTTTTTT
D gene: TRBD2
clone size: NA
V gene: TRBV5-1
J gene: TRBJ2-2

CDR3 protein: CASSAGTRSTDTQYF
CDR3 DNA: TGTGCCAGCAGCGCTGGGACACGGAGCACAGATACGCAGTATTTT
D gene: NA
clone size: NA
V gene: TRBV5-8
J gene: TRBJ2-3

CDR3 protein: CASSYSVNEQFF
CDR3 DNA: TGTGCCAGCAGTTACTCGGTTAATGAGCAGTTCTTC
D gene: NA
clone size: NA
V gene: TRBV6-2/TRBV6-3
J gene: TRBJ2-1